The T cell receptor beta chain described here comes from a study of blood T cells in healthy people across ages. The study, taken as a whole, reports: Lack of knowledge of donor CMV status possibly confounded expanded clonotype changes.

This clonotype was observed a few times. Its antigen is undetermined. Combining a sample-barcoded 5' primer with a J-beta primer mix, a second PCR ran for 7 to 11 cycles. TCRdb re-derived calls from the 5' RACE reads in MiXCR, one entry per CDR3 protein. The sample has some 1.1 million distinct CDR3 sequences; 35% to 40% are singletons. V gave up 5 bases and J gave up 4 bases, with 19 bases separating them. The CDR3 is 16 amino acids. Isolated per sample were at least 7 million PBMCs. This sequence joins TRBV12-3 or TRBV12-4 and TRBJ2-3, with D possibly matching TRBD1 (5 bases). The receptor was isolated from a man aged 18 to 35 in good health. The sample comprised blood. The CDR3 DNA is TGTGCCAGCAGTCCGGCCGACAGAGAGGACGCAGATACGCAGTATTTT. Translated, it gives CASSPADREDADTQYF.